The rows below give T cell receptor beta chains drawn from one sample of a study of blood T cell repertoires in COVID-19. Some clones are missing from TCRdb's copy, which holds only in-frame ones; the method was immunoSEQ multiplex PCR. The data contain fewer than 30,000 clones, about 85% of them singletons. Sequences were obtained from peripheral blood. These receptors all stem from a man aged 45-60 years with active or convalescent COVID-19. CDR3s include the opening cysteine and the closing phenylalanine or tryptophan. The D gene is left open where the match is weak. Some rows mark clone size as missing; the rest say once, few, many or name a class of expanded clone.

v_call	j_call	d_call	clone_size	cdr3_aa	cdr3_nt
TRBV27	TRBJ1-2	.	.	CASTNRAGGYTF	TGTGCCAGCACCAACAGGGCCGGCGGCTACACCTTC
TRBV7-6	TRBJ2-5	.	.	CASSLDGGRETQYF	TGTGCCAGCAGCTTAGATGGGGGGAGGGAGACCCAGTACTTC
TRBV6-5	TRBJ2-1	TRBD1	.	CASSYFGQGFNEQFF	TGTGCCAGCAGTTACTTCGGACAGGGGTTCAATGAGCAGTTCTTC
TRBV28	TRBJ2-1	TRBD1	.	CASSFRGPNEQFF	TGTGCCAGCAGTTTCAGGGGGCCCAATGAGCAGTTCTTC
TRBV18	TRBJ1-4	.	.	CASSSEESYEKLFF	TGTGCCAGCTCAAGCGAAGAGAGCTATGAAAAACTGTTTTTT
TRBV28	TRBJ2-7	.	once	CASRPSWGRSSYEQYF	TGTGCCAGCAGACCCTCTTGGGGCAGGAGCTCCTACGAGCAGTACTTC
TRBV11-1	TRBJ1-3	.	.	CASNGQTAGSGNTIYF	TGTGCCAGCAACGGACAGACGGCCGGAAGTGGAAACACCATATATTTT
TRBV19	TRBJ2-3	TRBD1	.	CASSTTGELGQYF	TGTGCCAGTAGTACTACAGGGGAACTGGGGCAGTATTTT
TRBV12-5	TRBJ1-2	TRBD1	.	CASGLELTSTGSGYTF	TGTGCTAGTGGTTTGGAACTCACATCGACAGGGAGTGGCTACACCTTC
TRBV2	TRBJ1-5	.	.	CASSEMGRGSNQPQHF	TGTGCCAGCAGTGAGATGGGCCGGGGGAGCAATCAGCCCCAGCATTTT
TRBV24-1	TRBJ1-2	.	.	CATSDHARRYTF	TGTGCCACCAGTGATCACGCCAGGCGCTACACCTTC
TRBV5-1	TRBJ2-3	TRBD1	.	CASSVRQGSTDTQYF	TGCGCCAGCAGCGTCAGACAGGGGAGCACAGATACGCAGTATTTT
TRBV2	TRBJ1-6	TRBD1	.	CASRGQGRSPLHF	TGTGCCAGCAGGGGACAGGGGCGATCACCCCTCCACTTT
TRBV9	TRBJ1-4	.	.	CASSMSWAQGEKLFF	TGTGCCAGCAGCATGAGTTGGGCACAAGGCGAAAAACTGTTTTTT
TRBV9	TRBJ2-3	.	.	CASSANLGGALEDTQYF	TGTGCCAGCAGCGCCAACCTGGGGGGGGCTTTGGAAGATACGCAGTATTTT
TRBV10-3	TRBJ2-5	TRBD1	.	CAISKTGGEETQYF	TGTGCCATCAGCAAGACAGGGGGCGAGGAGACCCAGTACTTC
TRBV30	TRBJ1-2	TRBD1	.	CAWSVAGGSNYGYTF	TGTGCCTGGAGTGTAGCAGGGGGCAGTAACTATGGCTACACCTTC
TRBV11-3	TRBJ2-7	TRBD2	.	CASSPSGWAYEQYF	TGTGCCAGCAGCCCTAGCGGGTGGGCCTACGAGCAGTACTTC
TRBV4-2	TRBJ2-2	.	.	CASSRYVSTGELFF	TGTGCCAGCAGCCGCTACGTATCCACCGGGGAGCTGTTTTTT
TRBV12-5	TRBJ2-7	TRBD1	few	CASGLGTGSEQYF	TGTGCTAGTGGTTTGGGGACAGGGAGCGAGCAGTACTTC
TRBV3-1/TRBV3-2	TRBJ2-7	.	.	CASSQVAVSYEQYF	TGTGCCAGCAGCCAAGTTGCAGTCTCCTACGAGCAGTACTTC
TRBV6-2/TRBV6-3	TRBJ2-3	TRBD2	.	CASSPFQRGRTDTQYF	TGTGCCAGCAGTCCCTTCCAGCGGGGCCGCACAGATACGCAGTATTTT
TRBV19	TRBJ1-4	.	.	CASSGDKGRREKLFF	TGTGCCAGTAGTGGGGACAAGGGAAGACGTGAAAAACTGTTTTTT
TRBV7-2	TRBJ1-2	TRBD1	.	CASRSTGGSYGYTF	TGTGCCAGCAGGTCCACAGGGGGCTCCTATGGCTACACCTTC
TRBV6-5	TRBJ1-1	.	once	CASTHPGNTEAFF	TGTGCCAGCACCCACCCGGGGAACACTGAAGCTTTCTTT
TRBV9	TRBJ2-3	.	.	CASSVGPSTSTDTQYF	TGTGCCAGCAGCGTAGGTCCCTCGACTAGCACAGATACGCAGTATTTT
TRBV27	TRBJ2-2	TRBD1	.	CASGTGHTGELFF	TGTGCCAGCGGGACAGGACACACCGGGGAGCTGTTTTTT
TRBV19	TRBJ2-1	TRBD2	.	CASNPPGGGPFF	TGTGCCAGTAACCCCCCTGGGGGAGGGCCGTTCTTC
TRBV6-1	TRBJ2-3	TRBD2	.	CASSEESGGRDTQYF	TGTGCCAGCAGTGAAGAGTCGGGGGGGCGGGATACGCAGTATTTT
TRBV28	TRBJ1-1	TRBD1	.	CASLTGGNFHTEAFF	TGTGCCAGCCTGACAGGGGGTAATTTCCACACTGAAGCTTTCTTT
TRBV6-1	TRBJ2-2	TRBD2	.	CASSAGLAGLTRRDTGELFF	TGTGCCAGCAGTGCCGGTCTAGCGGGGTTAACCCGACGAGATACCGGGGAGCTGTTTTTT
TRBV7-2	TRBJ1-2	TRBD1	once	CASTRPGQVTYGYTF	TGTGCCAGCACCAGACCGGGACAGGTCACTTATGGCTACACCTTC
TRBV4-1	TRBJ2-1	.	.	CASSPAAAPSSYNEQFF	TGCGCCAGCAGCCCCGCCGCAGCGCCGAGCTCCTACAATGAGCAGTTCTTC
TRBV4-1	TRBJ1-4	.	.	CASSQARGSNEKLFF	TGCGCCAGCAGCCAGGCCAGGGGTTCTAATGAAAAACTGTTTTTT
TRBV7-3	TRBJ2-2	TRBD1	.	CASSVGQGSGELFF	TGTGCCAGCAGCGTGGGACAGGGGTCCGGGGAGCTGTTTTTT
TRBV5-1	TRBJ1-1	.	.	CASNAIPNRGTEAFF	TGCGCCAGCAACGCTATCCCCAATCGGGGTACTGAAGCTTTCTTT
TRBV28	TRBJ2-7	.	.	CASSRTDGAYEQYF	TGTGCCAGCAGTAGAACGGACGGGGCCTACGAGCAGTACTTC
TRBV20-1	TRBJ2-1	TRBD2	.	CSASRGRASNEQFF	TGCAGTGCTAGTCGCGGGAGGGCCTCGAATGAGCAGTTCTTC
TRBV5-4	TRBJ1-4	.	.	CASSKDRSNEKLFF	TGTGCCAGCAGCAAAGACAGGAGTAATGAAAAACTGTTTTTT
TRBV29-1	TRBJ1-6	.	few	CSVVLGGNSPLHF	TGCAGCGTTGTCCTAGGAGGGAATTCACCCCTCCACTTT
TRBV24-1	TRBJ2-2	.	.	CATSDSGGRGRAGELFF	TGTGCCACCAGTGATTCGGGTGGTAGGGGCAGGGCCGGGGAGCTGTTTTTT
TRBV27	TRBJ2-3	TRBD2	.	CASSFGLAGVNTQYF	TGTGCCAGCTCCTTCGGGCTAGCGGGAGTAAATACGCAGTATTTT
TRBV9	TRBJ2-2	TRBD2	.	CASSALAGEGYPGELFF	TGTGCCAGCAGCGCGCTAGCGGGAGAAGGGTACCCCGGGGAGCTGTTTTTT
TRBV27	TRBJ1-6	TRBD1	.	CATRWTGTPSPLHF	TGTGCCACCAGATGGACAGGGACGCCATCACCCCTCCACTTT
TRBV3-1/TRBV3-2	TRBJ1-5	TRBD1	few	CASSQGTGEQPQHF	TGTGCCAGCAGCCAAGGGACAGGGGAACAGCCCCAGCATTTT
TRBV11-2	TRBJ2-5	.	.	CATTGDLRETQYF	TGTGCCACCACGGGTGACCTGCGAGAGACCCAGTACTTC
TRBV30	TRBJ2-4	TRBD2	once	CAWRLAGAKNIQYF	TGTGCCTGGAGACTAGCGGGAGCCAAAAACATTCAGTACTTC
TRBV21-1	TRBJ1-1	.	.	CASSRQQVNTEAFF	TGTGCCAGCAGCAGACAACAGGTAAACACTGAAGCTTTCTTT
TRBV5-1	TRBJ1-6	TRBD1	.	CASSQQGAKNSPLHF	TGCGCCAGCAGCCAGCAGGGGGCGAAGAATTCACCCCTCCACTTT
TRBV5-1	TRBJ2-3	TRBD2	.	CASSFSGGADTQYF	TGCGCCAGCAGCTTTAGCGGGGGGGCAGATACGCAGTATTTT
TRBV7-6	TRBJ2-3	.	.	CASSFSTGLGTDTQYF	TGTGCCAGCAGCTTCTCCACAGGTCTCGGCACAGATACGCAGTATTTT
TRBV5-4	TRBJ1-2	.	.	CASSFSQGGYGYTF	TGTGCCAGCAGCTTTAGCCAGGGAGGCTATGGCTACACCTTC
TRBV6-6	TRBJ1-2	.	.	CASTGRGAYGYTF	TGTGCCAGCACTGGCAGGGGTGCCTATGGCTACACCTTC
TRBV3-1/TRBV3-2	TRBJ2-1	TRBD2	.	CASTPHSSGANEQFF	TGTGCCAGCACTCCTCATAGTAGCGGGGCTAATGAGCAGTTCTTC
TRBV30	TRBJ2-1	TRBD2	.	CAWSAGSSSYNEQFF	TGTGCCTGGTCAGCGGGGTCTAGCTCCTACAATGAGCAGTTCTTC
TRBV4-2	TRBJ2-3	TRBD2	.	CASSQMGGGYTQYF	TGTGCCAGCAGCCAAATGGGGGGAGGGTATACGCAGTATTTT
TRBV6-1	TRBJ2-3	.	.	CASSELVETDTQYF	TGTGCCAGCAGTGAATTAGTCGAGACAGATACGCAGTATTTT
TRBV11-3	TRBJ2-2	.	.	CASSLYPGGTGELFF	TGTGCCAGCAGCTTATACCCTGGCGGCACCGGGGAGCTGTTTTTT
TRBV28	TRBJ2-7	.	few	CASSHSDTAYEQYF	TGTGCCAGCAGCCATTCCGACACTGCCTACGAGCAGTACTTC